This T cell receptor beta chain was recorded in a study of CD4 T cell repertoires in COVID-19. The protocol was immunoSEQ multiplex PCR, while the TCRdb copy is restricted to in-frame clones and leaves out a portion. The sample carries 60,000 to 90,000 clones, around 82% recorded once. The CDR3 contains 12 residues. Germline loops: CDR1 GTSNPN, CDR2 SVGIG (reference sequence). Trimming shortened V by 0 bases and J by 4 bases, and 6 bases separated the two germline ends. This material consisted of CD4+ T cells from peripheral blood, taken after recovery from COVID-19. The sequence was collected from a human donor who had COVID-19. J is TRBJ1-2 and V is TRBV30; D gene ambiguous. The CDR3 protein is CAWSVSLYGYTF. CDR3 DNA sequence: TGTGCCTGGAGTGTATCGCTCTATGGCTACACCTTC.